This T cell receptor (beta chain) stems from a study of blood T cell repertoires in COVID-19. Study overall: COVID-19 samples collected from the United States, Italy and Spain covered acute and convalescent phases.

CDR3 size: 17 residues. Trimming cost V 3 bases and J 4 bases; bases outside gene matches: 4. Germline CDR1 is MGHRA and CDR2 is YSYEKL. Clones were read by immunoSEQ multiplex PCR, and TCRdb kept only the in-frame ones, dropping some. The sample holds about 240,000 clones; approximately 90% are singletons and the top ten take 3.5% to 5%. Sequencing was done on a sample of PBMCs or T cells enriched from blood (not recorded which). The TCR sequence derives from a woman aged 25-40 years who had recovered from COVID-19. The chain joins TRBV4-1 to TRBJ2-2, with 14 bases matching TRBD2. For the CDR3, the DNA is TGCGCCAGCAGCCAGGAGGGACTAGCGGGAGTCACCGGGGAGCTGTTTTTT. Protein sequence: CASSQEGLAGVTGELFF.